This entry lists 31 T cell receptor beta chains sequenced from one sample in a study of cytomegalovirus exposure and HLA in healthy donors. Vbeta (60) and Jbeta (13) primers were used in the PCR. Clones were sequenced by immunoSEQ multiplex PCR, and TCRdb holds only the in-frame ones, with some missing. Of around 100,000 clones listed, approximately 73% were seen once; the top ten hold 3.5% to 4%. The sample comprised PBMCs. These receptors all come from a woman aged 45-65 years in good health and CMV-seropositive.

This chain links TRBV28 with TRBJ2-2, with TRBD2 as a possible D gene (5 bases). Trimming took 4 bases from V and 1 from J, leaving 13 bases between them. The V gene's germline CDR1 is MDHEN and CDR2 SYDVKM. The CDR3 is 16 amino acids. CDR3: CASSSPDWENTGELFF. CDR3 nucleotide sequence: TGTGCCAGCAGTTCCCCGGACTGGGAGAACACCGGGGAGCTGTTTTTT.

The chain uses TRBV6-5 and TRBJ2-5, with TRBD2 matching 7 bases. V shed 0 bases, J shed 4 bases, and the junction held 5 bases outside the gene matches. CDR1 is MNHEY and CDR2 is SVGAGI in the germline V gene. The CDR3 spans 15 residues. CDR3 DNA: TGTGCCAGCAGTTACTCGACTAGCTTCAGAGAGACCCAGTACTTC. This codes for CASSYSTSFRETQYF.

The chain combines TRBV7-8 with TRBJ2-3, with D maybe TRBD1 (5 bases). The germline V gene encodes CDR1 SGHVS and CDR2 FQNEAQ. The CDR3 has 14 amino acids. The ends were cut back, 5 bases at V and 2 bases at J, with 11 bases in the middle. The CDR3 here is CASSPPGITDTQYF. In DNA form, the CDR3 reads TGTGCCAGCAGCCCGCCAGGGATCACAGATACGCAGTATTTT.

Concerning this clone: At one end, the junction sequence differs from germline, possibly due to a read error. The rearrangement links TRBV10-2 to TRBJ2-7; 15 bases fit TRBD2. The CDR3 runs to 19 residues. The germline gives CDR1 WSHSY, CDR2 SAAADI. CDR3 DNA sequence: TGCGCCGGCAGTGGACAGGAAGGGACTAGCGGGAGGAGTAGTGACGAGCAGTACTTC. The encoded protein is CAGSGQEGTSGRSSDEQYF.

This clone was found once. The chain couples TRBV5-1 to TRBJ2-7; D remains ambiguous. The V end was cut by 4 bases, the J end by 0 bases, with 11 bases between. Looked up from germline, CDR1 is SGHRS and CDR2 is YFSETQ. CDR3 length: 14 amino acids. This chain's CDR3 is CASSPQASSYEQYF. The CDR3 nucleotides read TGCGCCAGCAGCCCCCAGGCTTCCTCCTACGAGCAGTACTTC.

The chain is built from TRBV5-1 and TRBJ2-5; D is perhaps TRBD2 (6 bases). Germline CDR1 is SGHRS and CDR2 is YFSETQ. CDR3 size: 15 residues. Trimming stripped 2 bases from V and 4 bases from J, with 15 bases between. The CDR3 spells CASSLRLTGGETQYF. CDR3 sequence (DNA): TGCGCCAGCAGCTTAAGACTGACCGGGGGAGAGACCCAGTACTTC.

The rearrangement uses TRBV29-1 and TRBJ2-3; D unresolved. Deletions cut 6 bases from V and 4 bases from J, with 14 bases between. The germline CDR1 and CDR2 sequences are SQVTM and ANQGSEA. The CDR3 runs to 13 residues. Here the CDR3 DNA reads TGCAGCGTGGCCCCGATTGGTGCAGATACGCAGTATTTT. Amino acid sequence: CSVAPIGADTQYF.

This chain joins TRBV27 and TRBJ2-2; weak D call: TRBD2 (6 bases). This CDR3 region has 14 residues. Looked up from germline, CDR1 is MNHEY and CDR2 is SMNVEV (reference sequence). Trimming removed 0 bases at V and 9 bases at J, with 11 bases between. DNA for the CDR3: TGTGCCAGCAGTTTATCCTGGAGGGTCCGGGAGCTGTTTTTT. It specifies CASSLSWRVRELFF.

The chain is built from TRBV7-3 and TRBJ2-3; 7 bases match TRBD1. J lost 3 bases, V lost 4 bases, and 4 bases had no gene match. Germline values: CDR1 SGHTA, CDR2 FQGTGA. The CDR3 sequence is 14 residues long. In DNA, the CDR3 is TGTGCCAGCAGCTCAGGGGGTTGGACAGATACGCAGTATTTT. Amino acid sequence: CASSSGGWTDTQYF.

The CDR3: CASSSRSPLEEKLFF. The CDR3 DNA sequence: TGTGCCAGCAGCTCGCGTAGTCCCTTGGAGGAAAAACTGTTTTTT. The chain has TRBV5-8 and TRBJ1-4, with D unclear. The CDR3 consists of 15 residues. In germline, CDR1 is SGHTS, CDR2 YDEGEE. Trimming took 3 bases from V and 8 from J, leaving 17 bases between them.

The genes are TRBV6-1 and TRBJ2-3; TRBD2 matches at 7 bases. The CDR3 contains 14 residues. The V gene's germline CDR1 is MNHNS and CDR2 SASEGT. V shed 3 bases, J shed 5 bases, and the junction held 5 bases outside the gene matches. CDR3 protein: CASSELGGVDTQYF. As DNA, the CDR3 is TGTGCCAGCAGTGAGTTGGGGGGGGTAGATACGCAGTATTTT.

This clone appeared a few times. The chain employs TRBV10-1 and TRBJ1-2; no firm D call. V was pared by 0 bases and J by 8 bases, with 10 bases between. The germline V gene encodes CDR1 WNHNN and CDR2 SYGVQD (reference sequence). The CDR3 is made up of 13 amino acids. In DNA form, the CDR3 reads TGCGCCAGCAGTGAGTCTGGCAGGTTCGGCTACACCTTC. This sequence encodes CASSESGRFGYTF.

This chain connects TRBV2 to TRBJ2-5; no reliable D call. V dropped 7 bases and J dropped 4 bases, with 10 bases sitting between them. The CDR3 length is 12 residues. CDR1 SNHLY and CDR2 FYNNEI come from the germline V gene. The DNA for the CDR3 is TGTGCCAGCACCCCTCCAGGAGAGACCCAGTACTTC. It translates to CASTPPGETQYF.

The chain links TRBV29-1 to TRBJ2-6; TRBD1 might be the D (6 bases). Germline loops: CDR1 SQVTM, CDR2 ANQGSEA. V lost 3 bases to trimming and J lost 4 bases, with 7 bases between them. This CDR3 has 13 amino acids. The CDR3 loop reads CSVEGAGANVLTF. The DNA for the CDR3 is TGCAGCGTTGAGGGGGCCGGGGCCAACGTCCTGACTTTC.

The chain is built from TRBV4-1 and TRBJ1-3, with a tentative D call TRBD1 (5 bases). The CDR3 sequence is 14 residues long. CDR1 is MGHRA, CDR2 YSYEKL, per germline. Trimming stripped 4 bases from V and 1 base from J, with 8 bases between. The CDR3 nucleotides read TGCGCCAGCAGCCTAGGGACTTCTGGAAACACCATATATTTT. Protein: CASSLGTSGNTIYF.

In its sample, this clone was seen once. V gene TRBV2 combines with J gene TRBJ2-2, with 12 bases fitting TRBD1. Germline lookup yields CDR1 SNHLY and CDR2 FYNNEI. The CDR3 is 16 residues long. V trimming: 7 bases; J trimming: 7 bases; junction bases outside the gene matches: 10. The CDR3 loop reads CASIMVGQGAGGELFF. The CDR3, as DNA: TGTGCCAGCATCATGGTGGGACAGGGGGCTGGCGGGGAGCTGTTTTTT.

The chain couples TRBV30 to TRBJ2-7, with D unclear. CDR3 length: 11 amino acids. Germline V gene data show CDR1 as GTSNPN and CDR2 as SVGIG (reference sequence). V was pared by 4 bases and J by 2 bases, with 6 bases between. The CDR3: CAWTSAYEQYF. CDR3 nucleotides: TGTGCCTGGACCTCTGCCTACGAGCAGTACTTC.

This chain joins TRBV19 and TRBJ2-7; D is possibly TRBD2 (6 bases). CDR1 and CDR2 (germline): LNHDA, SQIVND (reference sequence). The CDR3 has 16 amino acids. The V gene lost 8 bases and the J gene lost 4 bases, with 24 bases spanning the gap. CDR3 sequence: CASSPAGRYAVYEQYF. The CDR3 DNA is TGTGCCAGTTCCCCCGCGGGACGCTATGCTGTTTACGAGCAGTACTTC.

The gene calls are TRBV10-3 and TRBJ2-5; tentatively, D is TRBD1 (6 bases). The DNA end favors TRBJ2-7, so the J call may be wrong. Germline V gives CDR1 ENHRY, CDR2 SYGVKD. The CDR3 loop spans 16 amino acids. The CDR3 region has the DNA TGTGCCATCAGTGGTTCACCGGGACACTCCTACTACGAGCAGTACTTC. This sequence encodes CAISGSPGHSYYEQYF.

V and J are TRBV4-1 and TRBJ1-2; 9 bases map to TRBD1. CDR1 is MGHRA, CDR2 YSYEKL, per germline. This CDR3 contains 15 residues. Trimming removed 1 base from V and 8 bases from J; junction bases left unmatched: 8. The CDR3 DNA reads as TGCGCCAGCAGCCAAGCACTACAGGGGGCGAGAGGCTACACCTTC. Its protein is CASSQALQGARGYTF.

V usage is TRBV4-2 and J usage is TRBJ1-2; TRBD1 matches at 9 bases. Trimming at V came to 2 bases and at J to 8 bases, leaving 12 bases not matched to a gene. CDR3 length: 16 amino acids. Per the germline V gene, CDR1 is LGHNA and CDR2 is YNFKEQ. CDR3 in amino acids: CASSQWDRVESGGYTF. CDR3 DNA sequence: TGTGCCAGCAGCCAATGGGACAGGGTAGAGAGTGGCGGCTACACCTTC.

With regard to this clone: This sample also contains other DNA sequences that code for the same CDR3. This chain joins TRBV6-5 and TRBJ1-3; D call uncertain. The CDR3 extends over 15 amino acids. The V and J ends lost 0 bases and 0 bases respectively, with 6 bases between them. Per the germline V gene, CDR1 is MNHEY and CDR2 is SVGAGI. CDR3 sequence: CASSYSPGSGNTIYF. For the CDR3, the DNA is TGTGCCAGCAGTTACTCGCCAGGCTCTGGAAACACCATATATTTT.

This clone has just a few counts. The gene calls are TRBV29-1 and TRBJ1-1, with D possibly matching TRBD1 (5 bases). V lost 5 bases, J lost 2 bases, and 12 bases lay in between. CDR3 length: 13 amino acids. Germline CDR1 is SQVTM and CDR2 is ANQGSEA. The CDR3 region is CSVSGHPNTEAFF. The CDR3 DNA follows: TGCAGCGTTTCTGGACATCCTAACACTGAAGCTTTCTTT.

The V gene is TRBV5-8, the J gene TRBJ2-7; D ambiguous. This CDR3 has 12 amino acids. Germline loops: CDR1 SGHTS, CDR2 YDEGEE. The V gene lost 4 bases and the J gene lost 0 bases, with 5 bases spanning the gap. The chain's CDR3 is CASSPLSYEQYF. CDR3 bases: TGTGCCAGCAGCCCTCTCTCCTACGAGCAGTACTTC.

V and J are TRBV30 and TRBJ1-1, with TRBD1 matching over 7 bases. Germline CDR1 is GTSNPN and CDR2 is SVGIG (reference sequence). This CDR3 contains 13 residues. Trimming took 0 bases from V and 8 from J; bases not matched to a gene: 6. Here the CDR3 DNA reads TGTGCCTGGAGTGTGGGGACAGCCTACGAAGCTTTCTTT. Protein: CAWSVGTAYEAFF.

The gene calls are TRBV7-3 and TRBJ2-5; the match to TRBD2 covers 12 bases. Germline V gives CDR1 SGHTA, CDR2 FQGTGA. J lost 0 bases, V lost 1 base, and 0 bases had no gene match. The CDR3 spans 16 residues. Written as DNA, the CDR3 is TGTGCCAGCAGCTTAAGACTAGCGGGGGACCAAGAGACCCAGTACTTC. Its protein product is CASSLRLAGDQETQYF.

This clone was seen a few times. This rearrangement joins TRBV27 to TRBJ1-2; D is perhaps TRBD1 (5 bases). V lost 8 bases and J lost 6, with 22 bases in between. The CDR3 consists of 15 residues. Germline V gene data show CDR1 as MNHEY and CDR2 as SMNVEV (reference sequence). In DNA form, the CDR3 reads TGTGCCAGCGCCCTCTCAGGGCTCGGGTTGGATGGCTACACCTTC. Its translation: CASALSGLGLDGYTF.

This chain joins TRBV19 and TRBJ1-1; 7 bases agree with TRBD1. V was pared by 5 bases and J by 2 bases, with 11 bases of the junction left unmatched. The germline V gene encodes CDR1 LNHDA and CDR2 SQIVND (reference sequence). CDR3 length: 16 amino acids. The CDR3 reads CASSHLPTGLNTEAFF. The CDR3 DNA reads TGTGCCAGTAGTCACCTCCCGACAGGGCTCAACACTGAAGCTTTCTTT.

The chain has TRBV7-9 and TRBJ2-1; 9 positions agree with TRBD2. Germline assignment: CDR1 SEHNR and CDR2 FQNEAQ (reference sequence). The CDR3 is made up of 15 amino acids. The trim removed 6 bases at V and 0 bases at J, leaving 3 bases unmatched. The CDR3 here is CASRAGGRSYNEQFF. CDR3 nucleotides: TGTGCCAGCAGAGCGGGGGGCCGCTCCTACAATGAGCAGTTCTTC.

The rearrangement links TRBV7-3 to TRBJ1-1, with D perhaps TRBD1 (5 bases). Trimming cost V 5 bases and J 1 base, with 14 bases left between them. Germline assignment: CDR1 SGHTA and CDR2 FQGTGA. CDR3 length: 15 residues. The CDR3 reads CASSPPPGPNTEAFF. The CDR3 nucleotides read TGTGCCAGCAGCCCCCCCCCAGGGCCGAACACTGAAGCTTTCTTT.

The chain uses TRBV18 and TRBJ2-1, with D tentatively TRBD2 (5 bases). Germline loops: CDR1 KGHSH, CDR2 LQKENI. V lost 0 bases and J lost 9, with 12 bases in between. The CDR3 length is 14 residues. The chain's CDR3 is CASSPPGGRGEQFF. The CDR3 DNA follows: TGTGCCAGCTCACCACCGGGCGGACGGGGTGAGCAGTTCTTC.